This passage covers 30 T cell receptor beta chains from one sample sequenced in a study of blood T cell repertoires in COVID-19. Libraries were prepared by immunoSEQ multiplex PCR; TCRdb keeps only in-frame clonotypes and omits some of them. This sample carries over 35,000 clones, 85% of them seen once, and the ten largest clones take approximately 14%. The material sequenced was peripheral blood. The receptors stem from a human donor in a cohort sampled during active COVID-19.

This clone showed up just once. The chain has TRBV24-1 and TRBJ2-2; 8 bases fit TRBD1. The CDR3 extends over 17 amino acids. Germline CDR1 reads KGHDR; CDR2 reads SFDVKD. The V and J ends lost 4 bases and 1 base, in that order; junction bases with no gene match: 7. CDR3 DNA: TGTGCCACCAGTGACCCGACAGGGGAGAAGAACACCGGGGAGCTGTTTTTT. Encoded protein: CATSDPTGEKNTGELFF.

The chain links TRBV4-1 to TRBJ2-5; 10 bases line up with TRBD1. The J segment lost 5 bases and the V segment lost 4 bases, leaving 4 bases of the junction unmatched. This CDR3 has 14 residues. The germline V gene has CDR1 MGHRA and CDR2 YSYEKL. This chain's CDR3 is CASSPLGQGETQYF. CDR3 nucleotides: TGCGCCAGCAGCCCCCTGGGACAGGGGGAGACCCAGTACTTC.

The V gene is TRBV5-6, the J gene TRBJ2-7, with D tentatively TRBD2 (7 bases). V was pared by 4 bases and J by 0 bases, with 17 bases between. This CDR3 is built from 16 residues. From germline, CDR1 is SGHDT and CDR2 YYEEEE. CDR3 bases: TGTGCCAGCAGCCGCTGGGGGGGGGCTAGCTCCTACGAGCAGTACTTC. This codes for CASSRWGGASSYEQYF.

The chain is built from TRBV12-5 and TRBJ1-3; D gene uncertain. V lost 6 bases and J 4 bases, leaving 10 bases between the germline ends. This CDR3 is 13 amino acids long. Germline V lookup: CDR1 LGHNT, CDR2 FRNRAP. This CDR3 is CASGAGAGNTIYF. The CDR3 DNA reads TGTGCTAGTGGAGCGGGTGCAGGAAACACCATATATTTT.

The gene calls are TRBV2 and TRBJ1-3, with D uncertain. V was shortened by 3 bases and J by 4 bases, with 19 bases between the two germline ends. Looked up from germline, CDR1 is SNHLY and CDR2 is FYNNEI. This CDR3 contains 17 residues. The CDR3 DNA reads as TGTGCCAGCAGTGATCCAGGCAGTACTCCGACCGGAAACACCATATATTTT. Translated, it gives CASSDPGSTPTGNTIYF. Looking up the rest from reference TRBV2 and TRBJ1-3 gives the full variable domain: EPEVTQTPSHQVTQMGQEVILRCVPISNHLYFYWYRQILGQKVEFLVSFYNNEISEKSEIFDDQFSVERPDGSNFTLKIRSTKLEDSAMYFCASSDPGSTPTGNTIYFGEGSWLTVV.

The chain links TRBV18 to TRBJ1-1; 9 nucleotides match TRBD1. J lost 6 bases, V lost 2 bases, and 10 bases had no gene match. The CDR3 has 16 amino acids. Looked up from germline, CDR1 is KGHSH and CDR2 is LQKENI. As DNA, the CDR3 is TGTGCCAGCTCACCATCTATGACAGGGGGAAGGTCTGAAGCTTTCTTT. It yields the protein CASSPSMTGGRSEAFF.

The V gene is TRBV28, the J gene TRBJ2-4, with a weak D call TRBD2 (7 bases). V lost 7 bases, J lost 9 bases, and 19 bases lay in between. CDR3 length: 14 amino acids. The germline CDR1 and CDR2 sequences are MDHEN and SYDVKM. This chain's CDR3 is CASNLRGGSGIQYF. CDR3 coding DNA: TGTGCCAGCAACTTAAGGGGGGGGTCTGGCATTCAGTACTTC.

The CDR3 nucleotides read TGTGCCAGCAGACAGGGACAGGGAAATCAGCCCCAGCATTTT. It specifies CASRQGQGNQPQHF. The V gene is TRBV27, the J gene TRBJ1-5; 9 positions agree with TRBD1. Germline V CDR1 and CDR2: MNHEY, SMNVEV (reference sequence). Trimming removed 6 bases from V and 4 bases from J; junction bases left unmatched: 4. CDR3 size: 14 residues.

The chain combines TRBV30 with TRBJ1-3; 9 bases agree with TRBD1. Germline loops: CDR1 GTSNPN, CDR2 SVGIG (reference sequence). The V and J ends lost 2 bases and 3 bases, in that order; junction bases with no gene match: 14. The CDR3 covers 18 residues. CDR3 nucleotide sequence: TGTGCCTGGAGTCGAGCCGGGACAGGGCAATTGGGTGGAAACACCATATATTTT. Translating it yields CAWSRAGTGQLGGNTIYF.

This chain joins TRBV7-2 and TRBJ2-5; D uncertain. The V and J ends lost 2 bases and 1 base respectively, with 5 bases between them. CDR3 length: 13 amino acids. The germline CDR1 and CDR2 sequences are SGHTA and FQGNSA. The CDR3 DNA reads as TGTGCCAGCAGCTTACAATCCCAAGAGACCCAGTACTTC. Its translation is CASSLQSQETQYF.

The chain carries TRBV19 and TRBJ1-4, with D perhaps TRBD1 (5 bases). Germline CDR1 is LNHDA and CDR2 is SQIVND (reference sequence). The CDR3 sequence is 15 residues long. With 3 bases removed from V and 0 bases from J, the gap between germline ends came to 8 bases. CDR3 protein: CASSIGAATNEKLFF. The CDR3 nucleotides read TGTGCCAGTAGTATTGGGGCAGCAACTAATGAAAAACTGTTTTTT.

The V and J genes are TRBV7-9 and TRBJ1-2, with 10 bases that match TRBD1. Trimming removed 1 base from V and 4 bases from J; junction bases left unmatched: 0. CDR1 is SEHNR and CDR2 is FQNEAQ in the germline V gene (reference sequence). The length of the CDR3 is 14 residues. CDR3 bases: TGTGCCAGCAGCTTAGGGACAGGGGGCTATGGCTACACCTTC. It is translated as CASSLGTGGYGYTF.

This chain joins TRBV5-5 and TRBJ1-2; D ambiguous. Germline V gene data show CDR1 as SGHKS and CDR2 as YYEKEE (reference sequence). The CDR3 totals 13 residues. V was shortened by 6 bases and J by 4 bases, with 13 bases between the two germline ends. The CDR3 DNA sequence: TGTGCCAGCACCCCGTTCGAGGTCTATGGCTACACCTTC. It yields the protein CASTPFEVYGYTF.

The rearrangement uses TRBV11-2 and TRBJ1-2; D call uncertain. CDR3 length equals 14 residues. Trimming removed 1 base at V and 8 bases at J, with 14 bases between. CDR1 SGHAT and CDR2 FQNNGV come from the germline V gene. The DNA of the CDR3 is TGTGCCAGCAGCTTAGGAGGAGGGCTCCGAGGCTACACCTTC. Its protein is CASSLGGGLRGYTF. The full variable domain, in which reference TRBV11-2 and TRBJ1-2 provide the parts outside the CDR3, is EAGVAQSPRYKIIEKRQSVAFWCNPISGHATLYWYQQILGQGPKLLIQFQNNGVVDDSQLPKDRFSAERLKGVDSTLKIQPAKLEDSAVYLCASSLGGGLRGYTFGSGTRLTVV.

This sequence joins TRBV7-9 and TRBJ1-2, with a possible D match to TRBD1 (5 bases). CDR1 and CDR2 from the germline V gene are SEHNR and FQNEAQ (reference sequence). V lost 5 bases, J lost 2 bases, and 12 bases lay in between. The CDR3 is made up of 14 amino acids. CDR3: CASSRGEGNYGYTF. The CDR3 DNA follows: TGTGCCAGCAGCCGGGGGGAAGGAAACTATGGCTACACCTTC.

V and J are TRBV7-2 and TRBJ2-7; D might be TRBD1 (5 bases). The CDR3 runs 15 residues. The V end lost 2 bases, the J end lost 0 bases, and 11 bases lay between the germline ends. Per the germline V gene, CDR1 is SGHTA and CDR2 is FQGNSA. The CDR3 loop reads CASSLLVGASYEQYF. The CDR3, as DNA: TGTGCCAGCAGCTTACTGGTTGGGGCCTCCTACGAGCAGTACTTC.

The chain recombines TRBV6-2 or TRBV6-3 with TRBJ2-5; 7 nucleotides line up with TRBD1. Germline assignment: CDR1 MNHEY and CDR2 SVGEGT. The CDR3 is made up of 16 amino acids. Trimming took 6 bases from V and 7 from J; bases not matched to a gene: 17. CDR3 loop: CASSHNAGTARGTQYF. For the CDR3, the DNA is TGTGCCAGCAGCCACAACGCCGGGACAGCCCGAGGGACCCAGTACTTC.

The CDR3 bases are TGTGCCAGCAGTTACGTATCAGGCAGTGGCTACACCTTC. Translating gives CASSYVSGSGYTF. This chain uses TRBV6-5 with TRBJ1-2; D is uncertain. The CDR3 has 13 residues. Germline CDR1 and CDR2: MNHEY and SVGAGI. The ends were cut back, 2 bases at V and 7 bases at J, with 11 bases in the middle.

The V and J genes are TRBV6-5 and TRBJ2-7; D may be TRBD2 (5 bases). CDR3 length: 14 residues. Trimming took off 8 bases at V and 7 bases at J, with 21 bases between the two ends. Per germline, CDR1 MNHEY and CDR2 SVGAGI. This chain's CDR3 is CASGPEMGSGEQYF. Written as DNA, the CDR3 is TGTGCCAGCGGGCCGGAAATGGGATCGGGAGAGCAGTACTTC.

The gene calls are TRBV12-3 or TRBV12-4 and TRBJ1-2; D is unclear. V lost 7 bases, J lost 8 bases, and 17 bases lay in between. CDR3 size: 13 residues. CDR3 sequence (DNA): TGTGCCAGCACCCCTAGAGCATCCGGCGGCTACACCTTC. It yields the protein CASTPRASGGYTF.

The rearrangement joins TRBV7-9 to TRBJ2-1; a weak D match, TRBD2 (7 bases). Trimming left V 2 bases short and J 7 bases short, with 15 bases between. CDR1 SEHNR and CDR2 FQNEAQ come from the germline V gene (reference sequence). This CDR3 is 15 amino acids long. CDR3 bases: TGTGCCAGCAGCTTAATAGGGGGGGATTCGAATGAGCAGTTCTTC. It translates to CASSLIGGDSNEQFF.

This clone was seen a handful of times. V gene TRBV5-1 combines with J gene TRBJ1-1; TRBD1 matches at 8 bases. Looked up from germline, CDR1 is SGHRS and CDR2 is YFSETQ. The trim removed 6 bases at V and 1 base at J, leaving 8 bases unmatched. This CDR3 spans 15 amino acids. The CDR3 DNA is TGCGCCAGCATCCCGGGGCAGGGGGCGAACACTGAAGCTTTCTTT. It translates to CASIPGQGANTEAFF.

The gene calls are TRBV29-1 and TRBJ2-2; 11 positions agree with TRBD1. This CDR3 contains 14 residues. In germline, CDR1 is SQVTM, CDR2 ANQGSEA. J was trimmed by 4 bases and V by 7 bases; bases with no gene match: 5. Written as DNA, the CDR3 is TGCAGCGCCAGGACAGGGGGCTCCACCGGGGAGCTGTTTTTT. It translates to CSARTGGSTGELFF.

The CDR3 coding sequence is TGTGCCAGTAGTATAGTGGGAGGTGACAATGAGCAGTTCTTC. This translates into CASSIVGGDNEQFF. The gene calls are TRBV19 and TRBJ2-1; possible D gene TRBD2, 6 bases. This CDR3 has 14 amino acids. CDR1 is LNHDA, CDR2 SQIVND, per germline (reference sequence). Trimming took 1 base from V and 5 from J, leaving 9 bases between them.

V is TRBV30 and J is TRBJ2-3, with 13 positions matching TRBD2. The V segment lost 4 bases and the J segment 10 bases; nucleotides outside the gene matches: 5. Germline V gene data show CDR1 as GTSNPN and CDR2 as SVGIG (reference sequence). The CDR3 extends over 13 amino acids. The CDR3 DNA reads as TGTGCCTGGACACTAGCGGGGGGGTTCGCGCAGTATTTT. Its protein product is CAWTLAGGFAQYF.

The CDR3 DNA reads TGTGCCAGTACCAAAGGCAGGGGGGGCACAGATACGCAGTATTTT. Translation gives CASTKGRGGTDTQYF. This sequence joins TRBV19 and TRBJ2-3, with D maybe TRBD1 (7 bases). The CDR3 is made up of 15 amino acids. Germline CDR1 is LNHDA and CDR2 is SQIVND (reference sequence). Trimming stripped 7 bases from V and 1 base from J, with 15 bases between.

V is TRBV5-3 and J is TRBJ2-2; D uncertain. TRBV5-3 is recorded as an ORF, its role being uncertain. Deletions cut 0 bases from V and 4 bases from J, with 4 bases between. The CDR3 loop spans 13 amino acids. CDR3 DNA sequence: TGTGCCAGAAGCTTGGACTTCACCGGGGAGCTGTTTTTT. It is translated as CARSLDFTGELFF.

The chain joins TRBV11-1 to TRBJ2-7; 9 nucleotides line up with TRBD1. Germline loops: CDR1 SGHAT, CDR2 FQDESV (reference sequence). The CDR3 covers 15 residues. Trimming took 2 bases from V and 2 from J; bases not matched to a gene: 4. The CDR3 region has the DNA TGTGCCAGCAGCTTATGGGACAGGGAGGCCTACGAGCAGTACTTC. This translates into CASSLWDREAYEQYF. Full variable domain (remainder filled in from reference TRBV11-1 and TRBJ2-7): EAEVAQSPRYKITEKSQAVAFWCDPISGHATLYWYRQILGQGPELLVQFQDESVVDDSQLPKDRFSAERLKGVDSTLKIQPAELGDSAMYLCASSLWDREAYEQYFGPGTRLTVT.

This clone was picked up a small number of times. The V call is TRBV19, the J call TRBJ2-5; 9 nucleotides align to TRBD2. The CDR3 has 14 residues. Trimming removed 5 bases from V and 4 bases from J; junction bases left unmatched: 5. In germline, CDR1 is LNHDA, CDR2 SQIVND (reference sequence). The DNA for the CDR3 is TGTGCCAGTAGTGGGCTTAGCGGGGGAGAGACCCAGTACTTC. Translation gives CASSGLSGGETQYF.

V is TRBV9 and J is TRBJ2-2, with D hard to call. CDR3 length: 13 residues. V was shortened by 0 bases and J by 6 bases, with 6 bases between the two germline ends. Germline V lookup: CDR1 SGDLS, CDR2 YYNGEE. The CDR3 reads CASSVGSAGELFF. In DNA, the CDR3 is TGTGCCAGCAGCGTAGGGTCGGCCGGGGAGCTGTTTTTT.